This TCR beta chain was documented in a study of neurological immune-mediated disorders. Overall study results and limits: TCR-beta repertoires seemed private in all groups, with no expanded CDR3 amino acid sequences shared. HTLV-1-associated myelopathy led in TCR clonal expansion, while multiple sclerosis ranked lowest, below healthy controls.

The cDNA was synthesized by means of template-switch 5'RACE, which was carried out with 10-nucleotide random UMIs. TCRdb re-called the 5' RACE reads through MiXCR, storing one row per CDR3 protein. This table has around 33,000 distinct CDR3 sequences, roughly 23% appearing once. Libraries from sorted cells used 900,000 to 1,000,000 T cells (CD4+ or CD8+). The CDR3 contains 15 residues. Trimming removed 0 bases from V and 10 bases from J; junction bases left unmatched: 3. Germline V gene lookup returns CDR1 MGHRA and CDR2 YSYEKL. This clonotype was recorded at least ten times. Its target is unknown. This sequence joins TRBV4-1 and TRBJ1-6; 10 positions match TRBD1. The TCR was taken from a man aged 50-60 years with HTLV-1-associated myelopathy (HAM/TSP). The sequencing sample was made of CD4+ T cells from blood. The CDR3 loop is CASSQETGGLSPLHF. DNA for the CDR3: TGCGCCAGCAGCCAAGAGACAGGGGGCTTGTCACCCCTCCACTTT.